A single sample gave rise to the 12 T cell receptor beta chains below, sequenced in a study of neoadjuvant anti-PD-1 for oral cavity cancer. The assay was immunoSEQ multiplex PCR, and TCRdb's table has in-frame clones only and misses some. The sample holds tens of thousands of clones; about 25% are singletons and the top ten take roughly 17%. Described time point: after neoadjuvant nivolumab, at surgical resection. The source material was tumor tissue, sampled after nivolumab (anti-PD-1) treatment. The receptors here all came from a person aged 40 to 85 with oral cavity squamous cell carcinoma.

CDR3 in DNA: TGTGCCAGTAGTATAGGTGGAGGGGGCGCGAGCAATCAGCCCCAGCATTTT. Protein product: CASSIGGGGASNQPQHF. The J gene is TRBJ1-5, the V gene TRBV19; 7 nucleotides align to TRBD1. Germline V CDR1 and CDR2: LNHDA, SQIVND (reference sequence). Trimming at V came to 1 base and at J to 1 base, leaving 7 bases not matched to a gene. The CDR3 runs 17 residues.

The CDR3 nucleotides are TGTGCCAGCAGCTACACAGGGGACTATGGCTACACCTTC. Protein sequence: CASSYTGDYGYTF. The rearrangement uses TRBV6-5 and TRBJ1-2, with TRBD1 matching 7 bases. Looked up from germline, CDR1 is MNHEY and CDR2 is SVGAGI. V lost 6 bases and J lost 3; bases outside the gene matches: 4. The CDR3 runs 13 residues.

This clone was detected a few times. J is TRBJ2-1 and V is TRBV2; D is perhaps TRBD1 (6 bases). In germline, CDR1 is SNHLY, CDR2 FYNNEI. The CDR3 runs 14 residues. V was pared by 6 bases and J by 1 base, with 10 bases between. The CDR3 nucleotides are TGTGCCAGCAGGGGACATACGTCCTACAATGAGCAGTTCTTC. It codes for CASRGHTSYNEQFF. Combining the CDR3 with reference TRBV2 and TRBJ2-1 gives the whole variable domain EPEVTQTPSHQVTQMGQEVILRCVPISNHLYFYWYRQILGQKVEFLVSFYNNEISEKSEIFDDQFSVERPDGSNFTLKIRSTKLEDSAMYFCASRGHTSYNEQFFGPGTRLTVL.

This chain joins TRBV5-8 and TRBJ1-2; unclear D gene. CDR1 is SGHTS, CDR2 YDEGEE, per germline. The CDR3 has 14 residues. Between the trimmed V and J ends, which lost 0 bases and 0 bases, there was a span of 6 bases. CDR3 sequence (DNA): TGTGCCAGCAGCTTGGACACTACTAACTATGGCTACACCTTC. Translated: CASSLDTTNYGYTF. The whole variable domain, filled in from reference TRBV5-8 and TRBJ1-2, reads EAGVTQSPTHLIKTRGQQATLRCSPISGHTSVYWYQQALGLGLQFLLWYDEGEERNRGNFPPRFSGRQFPNYSSELNVNALELEDSALYLCASSLDTTNYGYTFGSGTRLTVV.

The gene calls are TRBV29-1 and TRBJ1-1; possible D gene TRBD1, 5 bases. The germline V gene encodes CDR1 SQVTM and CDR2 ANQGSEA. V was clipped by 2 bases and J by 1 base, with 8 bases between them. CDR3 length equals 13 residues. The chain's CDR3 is CSVERTQNTEAFF. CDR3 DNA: TGCAGCGTTGAAAGGACACAGAACACTGAAGCTTTCTTT.

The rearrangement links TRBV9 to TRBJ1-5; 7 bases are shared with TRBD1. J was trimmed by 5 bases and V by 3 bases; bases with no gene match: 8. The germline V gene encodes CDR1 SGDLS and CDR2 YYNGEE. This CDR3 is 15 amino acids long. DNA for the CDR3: TGTGCCAGCAGCGATGAAACAGGGGCGGATCAGCCCCAGCATTTT. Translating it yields CASSDETGADQPQHF.

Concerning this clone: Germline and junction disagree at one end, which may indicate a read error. CDR3 protein: CASYGSSGRPMHF. CDR3 nucleotides: TGTGCCTCCTACGGGTCCAGCGGGAGGCCTATGCACTTC. This chain links TRBV6-5 with TRBJ2-5; 9 bases map to TRBD2. CDR3 length: 13 residues. Germline loops: CDR1 MNHEY, CDR2 SVGAGI.

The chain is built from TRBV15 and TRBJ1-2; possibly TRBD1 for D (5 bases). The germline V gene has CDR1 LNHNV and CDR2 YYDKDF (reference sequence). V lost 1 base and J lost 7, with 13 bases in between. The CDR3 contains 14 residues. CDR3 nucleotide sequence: TGTGCCACCAGCAGAGCGCGGGGGAAGGTTGGCTACACCTTC. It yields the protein CATSRARGKVGYTF.

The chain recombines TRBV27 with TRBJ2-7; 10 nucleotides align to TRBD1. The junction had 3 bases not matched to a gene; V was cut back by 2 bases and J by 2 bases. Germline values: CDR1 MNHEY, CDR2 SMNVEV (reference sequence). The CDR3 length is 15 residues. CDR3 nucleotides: TGTGCCAGCAGTTTAACGACAGGGGGCGCCTACGAGCAGTACTTC. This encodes CASSLTTGGAYEQYF.

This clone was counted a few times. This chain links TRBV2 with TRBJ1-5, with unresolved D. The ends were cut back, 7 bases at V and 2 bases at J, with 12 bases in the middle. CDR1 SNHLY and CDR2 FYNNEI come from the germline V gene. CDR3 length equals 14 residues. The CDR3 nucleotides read TGTGCCAGCACCCGGGGAGGCGGCAATCAGCCCCAGCATTTT. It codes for CASTRGGGNQPQHF. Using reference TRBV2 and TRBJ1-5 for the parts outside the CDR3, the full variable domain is EPEVTQTPSHQVTQMGQEVILRCVPISNHLYFYWYRQILGQKVEFLVSFYNNEISEKSEIFDDQFSVERPDGSNFTLKIRSTKLEDSAMYFCASTRGGGNQPQHFGDGTRLSIL.

CDR3 DNA: TGTGCCAGCAGCCGGGACGGTGGGCTCTCTGGAAACACCATATATTTT. Amino acids: CASSRDGGLSGNTIYF. The rearrangement uses TRBV7-2 and TRBJ1-3; perhaps TRBD1 as D (5 bases). Germline CDR1 reads SGHTA; CDR2 reads FQGNSA. The ends were cut back, 5 bases at V and 0 bases at J, with 14 bases in the middle. This CDR3 has 16 residues.

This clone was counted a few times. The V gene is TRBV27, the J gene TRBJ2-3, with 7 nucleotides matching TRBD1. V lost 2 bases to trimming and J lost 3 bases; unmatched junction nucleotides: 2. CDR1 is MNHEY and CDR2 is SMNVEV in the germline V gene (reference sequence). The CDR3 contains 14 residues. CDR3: CASSLEQGTDTQYF. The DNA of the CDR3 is TGTGCCAGCAGTTTAGAACAGGGGACAGATACGCAGTATTTT.